What follows are 4 T cell receptor beta chains derived from one specimen sequenced in a study of T cell responses to AZD1222 COVID-19 vaccine. The assay was immunoSEQ multiplex PCR, and TCRdb's table has in-frame clones only and misses some. Of 75,000 to 100,000 clones detected, nearly 90% appear once; the ten largest clones hold over 7.5%. Source: peripheral blood, taken on day 0 of AZD1222 vaccination. The receptor set was obtained from an adult in good health.

The chain uses TRBV7-3 and TRBJ2-7; TRBD1 matches at 11 bases. Losses at the gene ends were 3 bases for V and 1 base for J; bases not matched to a gene: 2. The CDR3 totals 15 residues. CDR1 is SGHTA and CDR2 is FQGTGA in the germline V gene. CDR3 in DNA: TGTGCCAGCAGCTTGGGACAGGGGGGATCCTACGAGCAGTACTTC. Translated, it gives CASSLGQGGSYEQYF.

The chain joins TRBV7-3 to TRBJ2-2; no clear D. The V and J ends lost 4 bases and 2 bases respectively, with 5 bases between them. Looked up from germline, CDR1 is SGHTA and CDR2 is FQGTGA. This CDR3 contains 13 residues. The CDR3 nucleotides are TGTGCCAGCAGCTATAGCAACACCGGGGAGCTGTTTTTT. Its protein product is CASSYSNTGELFF.

The chain's CDR3 is CASSQGNRPGQPQHF. Here the CDR3 DNA reads TGTGCCAGCAGCCAAGGTAACAGGCCCGGACAGCCCCAGCATTTT. V usage is TRBV3-1 (or the pseudogene TRBV3-2) and J usage is TRBJ1-5; D possibly corresponds to TRBD1 (5 bases). The germline V and J ends were trimmed by 1 base and 7 bases, with 14 bases remaining between them. Germline assignment: CDR1 LGHDT and CDR2 YNNKEL (reference sequence). CDR3 size: 15 residues.

The chain links TRBV7-4 to TRBJ1-3; D gene unclear. The germline V and J ends were trimmed by 9 bases and 0 bases, with 30 bases remaining between them. The CDR3 has 20 residues. Germline loops: CDR1 SGHVT, CDR2 SQSDAQ. The CDR3, as DNA: TGTGCCAGAGTTCTTTACAGCTTAAGTGGGATCCTTTCCTCTGGAAACACCATATATTTT. This codes for CARVLYSLSGILSSGNTIYF.